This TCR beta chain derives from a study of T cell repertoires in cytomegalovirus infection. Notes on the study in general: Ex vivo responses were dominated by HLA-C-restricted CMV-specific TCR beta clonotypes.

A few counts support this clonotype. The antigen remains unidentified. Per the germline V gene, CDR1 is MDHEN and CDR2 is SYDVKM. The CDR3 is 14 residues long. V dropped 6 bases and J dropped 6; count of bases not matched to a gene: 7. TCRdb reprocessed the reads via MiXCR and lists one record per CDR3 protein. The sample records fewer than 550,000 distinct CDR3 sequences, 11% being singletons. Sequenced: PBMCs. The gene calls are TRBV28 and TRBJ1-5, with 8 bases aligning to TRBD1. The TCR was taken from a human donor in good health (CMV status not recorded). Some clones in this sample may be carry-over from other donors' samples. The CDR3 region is CASSPGGRGQPQHF. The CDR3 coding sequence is TGTGCCAGCAGCCCAGGGGGCAGAGGTCAGCCCCAGCATTTT.